Each of the 16 T cell receptor beta chains below was sequenced from the same sample in a study of T-cell reconstitution after alpha-beta-depleted transplantation in children. A library of TCRbeta sequences, prepared with unique molecular identifiers, was generated. One entry per CDR3 protein results from TCRdb running MiXCR on the PCR reads. The table has 200,000 to 250,000 distinct CDR3 sequences, roughly 9% seen once; the top ten hold 5% to 7%. The input for sequencing was PBMCs from the stem cell graft donor, taken from the stem cell graft. These receptors were collected from a human donor who donated a stem cell graft to a child with acute lymphoblastic leukemia.

In this sample, this clonotype turned up many times. The rearrangement links TRBV25-1 to TRBJ1-5, with TRBD1 matching 8 bases. This CDR3 is 14 amino acids long. With 6 bases clipped from V and 6 bases from J, the junction kept 7 bases outside the gene matches. Germline V gene lookup returns CDR1 MGHDK and CDR2 SYGVNS. The CDR3 sequence: CASREQGAGQPQHF. As DNA, the CDR3 is TGTGCCAGCAGAGAGCAGGGGGCCGGTCAGCCCCAGCATTTT.

This clonotype appeared many times. The V and J genes are TRBV6-2 or TRBV6-3 and TRBJ1-5; D is possibly TRBD1 (5 bases). The length of the CDR3 is 15 residues. V lost 2 bases to trimming and J lost 8 bases, with 16 bases between them. The V gene's germline CDR1 is MNHEY and CDR2 SVGEGT. Here the CDR3 reads CASSYGGAAMEPQHF. DNA of the CDR3: TGTGCCAGCAGTTACGGTGGGGCTGCAATGGAGCCCCAGCATTTT.

This clonotype was seen only a few times. J is TRBJ2-7 and V is TRBV29-1; TRBD2 aligns across 9 bases. The CDR3 contains 14 residues. J gave up 6 bases and V 7 bases, and 13 bases lay outside the gene matches. Germline V gives CDR1 SQVTM, CDR2 ANQGSEA. This CDR3 reads CSGGLSGGIGEQYF. The CDR3 DNA sequence: TGCAGCGGCGGCCTTAGCGGGGGTATCGGCGAGCAGTACTTC.

This clonotype was seen only a few times. This chain connects TRBV20-1 to TRBJ2-1; TRBD2 matches at 8 bases. The germline V gene encodes CDR1 DFQATT and CDR2 SNEGSKA (reference sequence). CDR3 length equals 18 residues. The V segment lost 3 bases and the J segment 6 bases; nucleotides outside the gene matches: 19. CDR3 DNA sequence: TGCAGTGCTAGTGCGATGGGTAGCCGGGGGGGCAGTGGCAATGAGCAGTTCTTC. It translates to CSASAMGSRGGSGNEQFF.

Only a few counts were recorded for this clonotype. The CDR3 coding sequence is TGTGCCAGCTCTCCGACAGACGGGGATTCACCCCTCCACTTT. Its protein is CASSPTDGDSPLHF. The chain carries TRBV18 and TRBJ1-6, with a tentative D call TRBD1 (5 bases). This CDR3 comprises 14 residues. Between the trimmed V and J ends, which lost 6 bases and 8 bases, there was a span of 14 bases. The germline CDR1 and CDR2 sequences are KGHSH and LQKENI.

This clonotype was observed at least ten times. The V call is TRBV4-3, the J call TRBJ2-7; the D gene could be TRBD1 or TRBD2 (5 bases each). This CDR3 spans 17 amino acids. Germline V gene lookup returns CDR1 LGHNA and CDR2 YSLEER. The V gene lost 1 base and the J gene lost 4 bases, with 20 bases spanning the gap. This CDR3 reads CASSQALGTTKTYEQYF. CDR3 in DNA: TGCGCCAGCAGCCAAGCCCTTGGGACGACGAAGACTTACGAGCAGTACTTC.

This clonotype has just a few counts. The chain employs TRBV20-1 and TRBJ1-5; maybe TRBD1 (5 bases). CDR1 is DFQATT, CDR2 SNEGSKA, per germline (reference sequence). Trimming took 6 bases from V and 5 from J, leaving 14 bases between them. This CDR3 is built from 13 residues. The CDR3 is CSAADGGDQPQHF. As DNA, the CDR3 is TGCAGTGCAGCAGACGGGGGGGATCAGCCCCAGCATTTT.

V and J are TRBV5-1 and TRBJ2-5; 8 bases line up with TRBD2. CDR1 and CDR2 (germline): SGHRS, YFSETQ. CDR3 length: 17 amino acids. The trim removed 0 bases at V and 5 bases at J, leaving 12 bases unmatched. CDR3 loop: CASSLAQRGRFTETQYF. DNA of the CDR3: TGCGCCAGCAGCTTGGCCCAGCGGGGGAGATTTACGGAGACCCAGTACTTC.

The V call is TRBV29-1, the J call TRBJ1-1, with a tentative D call TRBD1 (5 bases). Germline CDR1 is SQVTM and CDR2 is ANQGSEA. Trimming shortened V by 6 bases and J by 0 bases, and 11 bases separated the two germline ends. The CDR3 runs to 13 residues. The CDR3 DNA sequence: TGCAGCGTCATGGGGCAGATGAACACTGAAGCTTTCTTT. Its translation: CSVMGQMNTEAFF.

This clonotype was observed a handful of times. V usage is TRBV5-4 and J usage is TRBJ1-4; D remains unclear. V lost 0 bases, J lost 8 bases, and 11 bases lay in between. The CDR3 covers 14 residues. Germline-derived CDR1 and CDR2 are SGHNT and YYREEE (reference sequence). The CDR3 is CASSLDGLREKLFF. CDR3 DNA: TGTGCCAGCAGCTTGGACGGGCTGAGAGAAAAACTGTTTTTT.

The table lists this clonotype with a few counts. The genes are TRBV27 and TRBJ1-2; D gene ambiguous. This CDR3 contains 13 residues. Trimming removed 5 bases from V and 2 bases from J, with 9 bases in between. Germline CDR1 MNHEY, CDR2 SMNVEV (reference sequence). The CDR3 here is CASSPRENYGYTF. The CDR3 coding sequence is TGTGCCAGCAGTCCCCGGGAGAACTATGGCTACACCTTC.

This clonotype was counted at least ten times. V gene TRBV4-1 combines with J gene TRBJ2-7, with D possibly TRBD1 on 6 matching bases. CDR1 is MGHRA, CDR2 YSYEKL, per germline. The CDR3 totals 17 residues. V was cut by 4 bases and J by 2 bases, with 21 bases left in between. The CDR3 region has the DNA TGCGCCAGCAGCCGAACGACTACAGGGTCCCTGACCTACGAGCAGTACTTC. Translated, it gives CASSRTTTGSLTYEQYF.

The V call is TRBV19, the J call TRBJ1-1; 9 bases fit TRBD1. The germline V gene encodes CDR1 LNHDA and CDR2 SQIVND (reference sequence). The CDR3 is 14 residues long. Trimming removed 5 bases from V and 3 bases from J; junction bases left unmatched: 4. This chain's CDR3 is CASSGTGSYTEAFF. In DNA, the CDR3 is TGTGCCAGTAGTGGGACAGGGAGTTACACTGAAGCTTTCTTT. Full variable domain (missing parts from reference TRBV19 and TRBJ1-1): DGGITQSPKYLFRKEGQNVTLSCEQNLNHDAMYWYRQDPGQGLRLIYYSQIVNDFQKGDIAEGYSVSREKKESFPLTVTSAQKNPTAFYLCASSGTGSYTEAFFGQGTRLTVV.

Ten or more counts support this clonotype. The chain links TRBV7-2 to TRBJ1-1; D not certain. CDR1 is SGHTA and CDR2 is FQGNSA in the germline V gene. The V end was cut by 5 bases, the J end by 5 bases, with 9 bases between. The CDR3 runs to 12 residues. The CDR3 sequence: CASSQAYTEAFF. CDR3 coding DNA: TGTGCCAGCAGCCAGGCCTATACTGAAGCTTTCTTT.

This clonotype was detected only a few times. The rearrangement uses TRBV10-2 and TRBJ2-7; weak D call: TRBD1 (5 bases). The CDR3 runs to 14 residues. V lost 2 bases to trimming and J lost 1 base, with 9 bases between them. The germline V gene encodes CDR1 WSHSY and CDR2 SAAADI. The CDR3 nucleotides read TGCGCCAGCAGTGAGACAGGTCCATCCTACGAGCAGTACTTC. Residues: CASSETGPSYEQYF.

This clonotype was seen many times. This rearrangement joins TRBV3-1 to TRBJ2-5; possibly TRBD2 for D (6 bases). V was shortened by 2 bases and J by 0 bases, with 7 bases between the two germline ends. CDR1 is LGHDT, CDR2 YNNKEL, per germline (reference sequence). The CDR3 has 14 amino acids. CDR3 sequence (DNA): TGTGCCAGCAGCCAATTAGCGGACCAAGAGACCCAGTACTTC. Its protein product is CASSQLADQETQYF.